This is a list of T cell receptor beta chains from one sample in a study of metastatic and nonmetastatic thyroid tumors. TCRdb re-processed the PCR reads through MiXCR. Of some 28,000 clones listed, around 3.5% are singletons. Material for sequencing was blood. All receptors derive from a male donor with papillary thyroid cancer or a benign thyroid nodule (not recorded which). Some clones in this sample may be carry-over from other donors' samples. Each CDR3 is given with its conserved first and last residue. The D gene is left open where the match is weak. Expanded clones are given a class, and other clones once, few, many or no size at all.

15	TRBD1	TRBV6-1	few	TRBJ1-2	TGTGCCAGTATTTCTAGGACAGGTCCGAACTATGGCTACACCTTC	CASISRTGPNYGYTF
14	NA	TRBV28	medium-sized	TRBJ1-5	TGTGCCAGCAGCGTCCCGACAGGAGGTCAGCCCCAGCATTTT	CASSVPTGGQPQHF
17	NA	TRBV27	NA	TRBJ1-6	TGTGCCAGCATTTTAGCCCGTAGGTGTACCAGAAGTTCACCCCTCCACTTT	CASILARRCTRSSPLHF
13	NA	TRBV25-1	few	TRBJ2-1	TGTGCCAGCAGTTTTCCAGGTGACAATGAGCAGTTCTTC	CASSFPGDNEQFF
16	NA	TRBV6-1	few	TRBJ2-2	TGTGCCAGCAATCCCCGACAACGAACCAACACCGGGGAGCTGTTTTTT	CASNPRQRTNTGELFF
15	NA	TRBV28	medium-sized	TRBJ2-5	TGTGCCAGCAGTCCGCCGGGACGGGACGTGGGGACCCAGTACTTC	CASSPPGRDVGTQYF
14	NA	TRBV30	NA	TRBJ1-2	TGTGCCTGGAGTGTAGGTTGGGCAGCCTATGGCTACACCTTC	CAWSVGWAAYGYTF
13	TRBD1	TRBV19	NA	TRBJ1-2	TGTGGGAAAACAGGGGGGGTTGGCTATGGCTACACCTTC	CGKTGGVGYGYTF
18	TRBD2	TRBV5-1	NA	TRBJ2-1	TGCGCCAGCAGCTTGGTGTCTGGCGGGAGGTCTTCGAGAAATGAGCGGTTCTTC	CASSLVSGGRSSRNERFF
16	NA	TRBV6-1	few	TRBJ1-3	TGTGCCAGCAGTGGATGGCAGGTGGCATTTGGAAACACCATATATTTT	CASSGWQVAFGNTIYF
13	TRBD2	TRBV6-1	few	TRBJ2-7	TGTGCCAGCAGCCTAGCGGGAGCTTGTGAGCAGTACTTC	CASSLAGACEQYF
13	NA	TRBV20-1	few	TRBJ1-5	TGCAGTGCCGTGTTGCAGGGCGGGAAGCCCCAGCATTTT	CSAVLQGGKPQHF
16	TRBD2	TRBV2	NA	TRBJ2-3	TGTGCCAGCACTGAGTTCGTAGCGGGGGCCACAGATACGCAGTATTTT	CASTEFVAGATDTQYF
14	NA	TRBV28	medium-sized	TRBJ1-2	TGTGCCAGCAGTCCAGGGGCGAACTCTTATGGCTACACCTTC	CASSPGANSYGYTF
13	NA	TRBV6-1	NA	TRBJ2-1	TGTGCCAGCAGTGACGACAGCCACAATGAGCAGTTCTTC	CASSDDSHNEQFF
15	TRBD1	TRBV12-3/TRBV12-4	few	TRBJ2-1	TGTGCCGGCAGTCCGACAGGGGCATACTACAATGAGCAGTTCTTC	CAGSPTGAYYNEQFF
17	NA	TRBV15	NA	TRBJ1-5	TGTGCCACCAGCAGAGATATCGTCAGAGCGGCCGGTCAGCCCCAGCATTTT	CATSRDIVRAAGQPQHF
14	NA	TRBV6-5	medium-sized	TRBJ1-1	TGTGCCAGCAGTTACTCTCCGAGGGAGACTGAAGCTTTCTTT	CASSYSPRETEAFF
13	NA	TRBV20-1	many	TRBJ1-2	TGCAGTGCCCGGACTCAGTTGGACTATGGCTACACCTTC	CSARTQLDYGYTF
15	TRBD1	TRBV6-1	medium-sized	TRBJ2-7	TGTGCCAGCAGTTATTCCGGGACAGTTAATAACGAGCAGTACTTC	CASSYSGTVNNEQYF
17	NA	TRBV5-8	NA	TRBJ2-7	TGTGCCAGCAGCTTGGCCCTTTCTTCGCGGGATTTATACGAGCAGTACTTC	CASSLALSSRDLYEQYF
14	NA	TRBV5-1	NA	TRBJ1-5	TGCGCCAGCAGTTTTGGGGACAGCAATCAGCCCCAGCATTTT	CASSFGDSNQPQHF
15	NA	TRBV6-1	few	TRBJ1-5	TGTGCCAGCAGTGGGTACAGGGTTATCAATCAGCCCCAGCATTTT	CASSGYRVINQPQHF
14	NA	TRBV7-2	medium-sized	TRBJ1-2	TGTGCCAGCAGCTTAGCCACCGGGAACTATGGCTACACCTTC	CASSLATGNYGYTF
14	TRBD2	TRBV2	many	TRBJ2-3	TGTGCCAGCAGTCCGGGACTAGAAGTCAGTACGCAGTATTTC	CASSPGLEVSTQYF
14	TRBD2	TRBV6-1	NA	TRBJ2-7	TGTGCCAGCTCGAGGACTAGCGGAACCTACGAGCAGTACTTC	CASSRTSGTYEQYF
13	TRBD1	TRBV19	NA	TRBJ1-5	TGTTCCTCGGCCAGGGGGCTGAATCAGCCCCAGCATTTT	CSSARGLNQPQHF
15	NA	TRBV6-4	few	TRBJ1-6	TGTGCCAGCAGTGTTCTGGCGGACTATAATTCACCCCTCCACTTT	CASSVLADYNSPLHF